These 19 T cell receptor beta chains came from one sample sequenced in a study of blood T cell repertoires in COVID-19. The method was immunoSEQ multiplex PCR; TCRdb's version includes in-frame clones alone and lacks a portion of them. The data show roughly 220,000 clones, around 84% seen once. Sequenced: peripheral blood. The receptors shown here come from a woman aged 40 to 49 who had recovered from COVID-19.

V and J are TRBV19 and TRBJ2-1; perhaps TRBD2 as D (7 bases). Per the germline V gene, CDR1 is LNHDA and CDR2 is SQIVND (reference sequence). The CDR3 has 17 residues. Trimming pared 7 bases from V and 9 bases from J, leaving 28 bases between. DNA for the CDR3: TGTGCCAGTAAACCCAAGGGGGGGGGTGTTCAAATGGTTGAGCAGTTCTTC. It encodes CASKPKGGGVQMVEQFF.

This clone was counted only a few times. The J gene is TRBJ1-5, the V gene TRBV19; D ambiguous. The germline CDR1 and CDR2 sequences are LNHDA and SQIVND (reference sequence). CDR3 size: 13 residues. V lost 5 bases, J lost 7 bases, and 12 bases lay in between. Here the CDR3 reads CASSPNRVQPQHF. CDR3 DNA: TGTGCCAGTAGTCCGAACAGAGTCCAGCCCCAGCATTTT.

The V and J genes are TRBV6-5 and TRBJ1-1; 7 nucleotides agree with TRBD1. The V gene end was trimmed by 5 bases and the J gene end by 3 bases; junction bases not matched to a gene: 9. The CDR3 is 15 amino acids. In germline, CDR1 is MNHEY, CDR2 SVGAGI. The CDR3 protein is CASSRHRDSDTEAFF. Written as DNA, the CDR3 is TGTGCCAGCAGTCGACACCGGGACAGCGACACTGAAGCTTTCTTT.

The rearrangement joins TRBV6-2 or TRBV6-3 to TRBJ1-3, with D possibly matching TRBD1 (6 bases). Germline V CDR1 and CDR2: MNHEY, SVGEGT. This CDR3 has 16 residues. V gave up 4 bases and J gave up 1 base, with 14 bases separating them. Here the CDR3 DNA reads TGTGCCAGCAGTTTACACAGGGTTGCTTCTGGAAACACCATATATTTT. Translating gives CASSLHRVASGNTIYF.

In this sample, this clone turned up once. The rearrangement joins TRBV7-9 to TRBJ1-3; TRBD1 is a possible D gene (5 bases). Between the trimmed V and J ends, which lost 5 bases and 4 bases, there was a span of 21 bases. The CDR3 is made up of 17 amino acids. Germline V gene lookup returns CDR1 SEHNR and CDR2 FQNEAQ (reference sequence). The CDR3 spells CASSPRLGVDVGNTIYF. CDR3 DNA sequence: TGTGCCAGCAGCCCCCGGTTAGGGGTTGACGTCGGAAACACCATATATTTT.

The J gene is TRBJ2-7, the V gene TRBV27, with 8 bases lining up with TRBD1. This CDR3 has 13 residues. Germline lookup yields CDR1 MNHEY and CDR2 SMNVEV (reference sequence). The V segment lost 6 bases and the J segment 4 bases; nucleotides outside the gene matches: 5. CDR3 DNA sequence: TGTGCCAGCAGCAGGGGGCCCGTATACGAGCAGTACTTC. As protein: CASSRGPVYEQYF.

The chain employs TRBV7-6 and TRBJ1-2; D ambiguous. CDR3 length equals 15 residues. The germline V gene encodes CDR1 SGHVS and CDR2 FNYEAQ. With 2 bases removed from V and 0 bases from J, the gap between germline ends came to 10 bases. The DNA for the CDR3 is TGTGCCAGCAGCTTACACCCCGGAGCTAACTATGGCTACACCTTC. Translation gives CASSLHPGANYGYTF.

The chain is built from TRBV6-5 and TRBJ2-3; 7 bases match TRBD2. Losses at the gene ends were 2 bases for V and 4 bases for J; bases not matched to a gene: 0. Germline CDR1 MNHEY, CDR2 SVGAGI. CDR3 length equals 13 residues. The CDR3 DNA sequence: TGTGCCAGCAGTTACGGGGGGGCAGATACGCAGTATTTT. Translation gives CASSYGGADTQYF.

This clone was seen only a few times. This chain uses TRBV7-2 with TRBJ1-1; 9 bases match TRBD1. The CDR3 sequence is 14 residues long. Germline assignment: CDR1 SGHTA and CDR2 FQGNSA. V trimming: 5 bases; J trimming: 5 bases; junction bases outside the gene matches: 6. The CDR3 nucleotides read TGTGCCAGCAGCAAACAGGGGGCCGGGACTGAAGCTTTCTTT. Translated, it gives CASSKQGAGTEAFF.

This clone has more than one count but fewer than ten. The chain joins TRBV29-1 to TRBJ1-1; 7 bases agree with TRBD1. Germline loops: CDR1 SQVTM, CDR2 ANQGSEA. This CDR3 region has 14 residues. V trimming: 3 bases; J trimming: 2 bases; junction bases outside the gene matches: 6. CDR3 coding DNA: TGCAGCGTTGACCCGGGACAGATTAACACTGAAGCTTTCTTT. It translates to CSVDPGQINTEAFF.

The J gene is TRBJ2-2, the V gene TRBV7-2, with D maybe TRBD2 (6 bases). Germline CDR1 SGHTA, CDR2 FQGNSA. The CDR3 length is 15 residues. V was pared by 4 bases and J by 6 bases, with 15 bases between. The CDR3 here is CASSWDSGDAGELFF. The CDR3, as DNA: TGTGCCAGCAGCTGGGACTCCGGGGACGCCGGGGAGCTGTTTTTT.

The gene calls are TRBV5-4 and TRBJ2-3, with TRBD1 identical over 10 bases. Unmatched junction bases numbered 8, after V lost 4 bases and J lost 6 bases. Germline loops: CDR1 SGHNT, CDR2 YYREEE (reference sequence). The CDR3 is 15 residues long. The CDR3 nucleotides are TGTGCCAGCAGCCGAACCGGGACAGGGGAGGATACGCAGTATTTT. Its protein product is CASSRTGTGEDTQYF. The entire variable domain, with the rest obtained from reference TRBV5-4 and TRBJ2-3, is as follows: ETGVTQSPTHLIKTRGQQVTLRCSSQSGHNTVSWYQQALGQGPQFIFQYYREEENGRGNFPPRFSGLQFPNYSSELNVNALELDDSALYLCASSRTGTGEDTQYFGPGTRLTVL.

The chain joins TRBV5-1 to TRBJ2-7; TRBD1 might be the D (6 bases). Trimming took off 4 bases at V and 2 bases at J, with 10 bases between the two ends. Germline V gives CDR1 SGHRS, CDR2 YFSETQ. This CDR3 is built from 13 residues. DNA for the CDR3: TGCGCCAGCAGCGTAGGACAGACCTACGAGCAGTACTTC. This encodes CASSVGQTYEQYF.

The chain links TRBV4-3 to TRBJ1-4; TRBD1 is a possible D gene (5 bases). Germline V gene lookup returns CDR1 LGHNA and CDR2 YSLEER. The V end was cut by 0 bases, the J end by 4 bases, with 18 bases between. CDR3 size: 18 residues. The CDR3 loop is CASSQDGGVGRRNEKLFF. CDR3 DNA: TGCGCCAGCAGCCAAGATGGGGGGGTCGGGAGACGTAATGAAAAACTGTTTTTT.

The chain combines TRBV7-9 with TRBJ2-7; D perhaps matches TRBD1 (6 bases). Germline CDR1 is SEHNR and CDR2 is FQNEAQ (reference sequence). The germline V and J ends were trimmed by 4 bases and 12 bases, with 22 bases remaining between them. The CDR3 spans 14 residues. This CDR3 is CASSSYLEEDSLYF. In DNA form, the CDR3 reads TGTGCCAGCAGCTCTTACCTCGAGGAGGACAGCTTGTACTTC.

This chain joins TRBV10-3 and TRBJ2-5; D unclear. The CDR3 length is 13 residues. Trimming shortened V by 2 bases and J by 5 bases, and 9 bases separated the two germline ends. Germline V gene lookup returns CDR1 ENHRY and CDR2 SYGVKD. The CDR3 sequence: CAISELGIETQYF. CDR3 DNA: TGTGCCATCAGTGAGCTAGGTATCGAGACCCAGTACTTC.

This chain uses TRBV27 with TRBJ1-4, with 7 positions matching TRBD1. Germline V gene lookup returns CDR1 MNHEY and CDR2 SMNVEV (reference sequence). CDR3 size: 15 residues. V shed 6 bases, J shed 5 bases, and the junction held 9 bases outside the gene matches. CDR3 sequence: CASRHLGGANEKLFF. The CDR3 bases are TGTGCCAGCAGACACCTAGGGGGCGCGAATGAAAAACTGTTTTTT.

The chain joins TRBV6-1 to TRBJ1-2; 10 positions match TRBD1. The germline gives CDR1 MNHNS, CDR2 SASEGT. J lost 8 bases, V lost 4 bases, and 13 bases had no gene match. The CDR3 loop spans 16 amino acids. The CDR3 coding sequence is TGTGCCAGCAGTGCCATGGGGGGACAGGGGTCTAGCGGCTACACCTTC. It specifies CASSAMGGQGSSGYTF.

J is TRBJ2-7 and V is TRBV11-3; D perhaps matches TRBD2 (7 bases). CDR1 and CDR2 from the germline V gene are SGHNT and YENEEA. CDR3 length: 15 residues. The V end lost 5 bases, the J end lost 2 bases, and 16 bases lay between the germline ends. CDR3 region: CASSRGAFTTYEQYF. CDR3 nucleotides: TGTGCCAGCAGCCGGGGGGCGTTCACTACCTACGAGCAGTACTTC.